The rows below give T cell receptor beta chains drawn from one sample of a study of blood T cell repertoires in COVID-19. This table comes from immunoSEQ multiplex PCR, and its TCRdb copy is limited to in-frame clones, with some not included. The data contain some 220,000 clones, roughly four fifths of them singletons. Input material: PBMCs or T cells enriched from blood (not recorded which). The receptors stem from a woman aged 40 to 50 with acute COVID-19. The CDR3 runs from the conserved cysteine through the conserved F or W. A D gene is named only where the DNA matches it firmly. Size values are once, few and many counts, or a class for expanded clones, and some rows have none.

V gene	clone size	J gene	D gene	CDR3 protein	CDR3 DNA
TRBV11-1	few	TRBJ1-2	NA	CASSLTRDTYYGYTF	TGTGCCAGCAGCTTAACTCGGGACACCTATTATGGCTACACCTTC
TRBV20-1	NA	TRBJ1-5	NA	CSAGSIEKRHF	TGCAGTGCCGGTTCGATTGAAAAGCGGCATTTT
TRBV28	NA	TRBJ2-7	NA	CASSPRQVSSYEQYF	TGTGCCAGCAGCCCCAGACAGGTCAGCTCCTACGAGCAGTACTTC
TRBV5-6	NA	TRBJ2-1	NA	CASSLDKSNEQFF	TGTGCCAGCAGCTTGGACAAAAGCAATGAGCAGTTCTTC
TRBV19	NA	TRBJ1-6	TRBD1	CASRRTGTNNSPLHF	TGTGCCAGTAGAAGGACAGGAACTAATAATTCACCCCTCCACTTT
TRBV10-1	NA	TRBJ2-3	NA	CASSEALGVDTQYF	TGCGCCAGCAGTGAGGCCCTAGGGGTGGATACGCAGTATTTT
TRBV4-1	NA	TRBJ2-5	TRBD2	CASSQVLRLAGGGTQYF	TGCGCCAGCAGCCAGGTTCTTAGACTAGCGGGGGGAGGGACCCAGTACTTC
TRBV28	NA	TRBJ1-6	NA	CASSLNPAGLSPLHF	TGTGCCAGCAGTTTGAATCCGGCAGGTCTATCACCCCTCCACTTT
TRBV7-2	NA	TRBJ2-1	TRBD2	CASSPPGRGAEQFF	TGTGCCAGCAGCCCACCCGGGAGGGGAGCTGAGCAGTTCTTC
TRBV4-3	once	TRBJ2-1	TRBD1	CASSQMGQGLFYNEQFF	TGCGCCAGCAGCCAGATGGGACAGGGGCTCTTCTACAATGAGCAGTTCTTC
TRBV5-1	NA	TRBJ2-7	TRBD2	CASSLVLAGGAIFYEQYF	TGCGCCAGCAGCTTGGTCTTAGCGGGGGGAGCCATTTTCTACGAGCAGTACTTC
TRBV5-6	NA	TRBJ1-1	NA	CASSHRGGDTEAFF	TGTGCCAGCAGCCACAGAGGAGGGGACACTGAAGCTTTCTTT
TRBV7-2	NA	TRBJ2-7	NA	CASSPNGRGGEQYF	TGTGCCAGCAGCCCGAATGGTAGAGGGGGCGAGCAGTACTTC
TRBV6-1	NA	TRBJ1-2	NA	CASSESGNYGYTF	TGTGCCAGCAGTGAATCAGGGAACTATGGCTACACCTTC
TRBV3-1/TRBV3-2	NA	TRBJ1-1	TRBD1	CASSQGDRGNTEAFF	TGTGCCAGCAGCCAGGGGGACAGGGGGAACACTGAAGCTTTCTTT
TRBV19	NA	TRBJ2-1	NA	CASSIPRGEQFF	TGTGCCAGTAGTATCCCTAGGGGTGAGCAGTTCTTC
TRBV30	NA	TRBJ1-6	TRBD1	CAWNSGTGRSPLHF	TGTGCCTGGAACTCCGGGACAGGGAGATCACCCCTCCACTTT
TRBV6-1	NA	TRBJ1-5	NA	CASSETKFNQPQHF	TGTGCCAGCAGTGAAACTAAGTTCAATCAGCCCCAGCATTTT
TRBV28	NA	TRBJ2-1	NA	CASSLAVGTKNNEQFF	TGTGCCAGCAGTTTGGCGGTCGGGACAAAAAACAATGAGCAGTTCTTC
TRBV11-2	few	TRBJ1-2	NA	CASSLVSGEYGYTF	TGTGCCAGCAGCTTAGTATCAGGGGAGTATGGCTACACCTTC
TRBV27	NA	TRBJ2-3	TRBD2	CASSYDMGRGRAEDTQYF	TGTGCCAGCAGTTACGACATGGGGCGCGGGAGAGCGGAAGATACGCAGTATTTT
TRBV5-5	NA	TRBJ2-1	TRBD2	CASSISLRGAGGPRNNEQFF	TGTGCCAGCAGCATATCCCTTAGAGGAGCGGGAGGGCCTCGGAACAATGAGCAGTTCTTC
TRBV7-8	once	TRBJ2-2	TRBD1	CASSVTGQRTGELFF	TGTGCCAGCAGCGTGACGGGACAGAGGACCGGGGAGCTGTTTTTT
TRBV5-6	NA	TRBJ2-2	NA	CASSQPRDWNTGELFF	TGTGCCAGCAGCCAACCTCGGGATTGGAACACCGGGGAGCTGTTTTTT
TRBV16	NA	TRBJ1-4	NA	CASSLSGRSNEKLFF	TGTGCCAGCAGCCTGTCCGGGAGGAGTAATGAAAAACTGTTTTTT
TRBV15	NA	TRBJ2-1	TRBD2	CATSRVGLAGGNEQFF	TGTGCCACCAGCAGAGTAGGGCTAGCGGGGGGCAATGAGCAGTTCTTC
TRBV19	once	TRBJ2-3	TRBD2	CASSFTSGSHTQYF	TGTGCCAGTAGTTTTACTAGCGGGAGCCATACGCAGTATTTT
TRBV28	few	TRBJ1-1	NA	CASRPTGTDTEAFF	TGTGCCAGCAGGCCCACGGGGACTGACACTGAAGCTTTCTTT
TRBV7-2	NA	TRBJ1-5	TRBD1	CASSLRGQGNQPQHF	TGTGCCAGCAGCTTAAGGGGACAGGGCAATCAGCCCCAGCATTTT
TRBV5-3	NA	TRBJ2-3	TRBD1	CARGVTGDADTQYF	TGTGCCAGGGGCGTGACAGGGGACGCAGATACGCAGTATTTT
TRBV18	NA	TRBJ1-5	NA	CASSPNFQGNQPQHF	TGTGCCAGCTCACCAAACTTTCAGGGGAATCAGCCCCAGCATTTT
TRBV28	NA	TRBJ2-3	TRBD1	CASSLYRPGQGFTDTQYF	TGTGCCAGCAGTTTATACCGTCCGGGACAGGGGTTCACAGATACGCAGTATTTT
TRBV11-2	NA	TRBJ2-1	TRBD2	CASSLRGGRLAINEQFF	TGTGCCAGCAGTCTTAGGGGAGGGAGGCTAGCTATCAATGAGCAGTTCTTC
TRBV5-1	NA	TRBJ2-3	NA	CASSLDQARTDTQYF	TGCGCCAGCAGCTTGGATCAGGCACGCACAGATACGCAGTATTTT
TRBV18	NA	TRBJ2-5	TRBD2	CASSPVGGGQETQYF	TGTGCCAGCTCACCAGTCGGGGGGGGCCAAGAGACCCAGTACTTC
TRBV28	NA	TRBJ1-1	NA	CASSLLGGAGTEAFF	TGTGCCAGCAGTTTATTGGGGGGGGCCGGGACTGAAGCTTTCTTT
TRBV9	NA	TRBJ2-1	NA	CASSEGTLSRYNEQFF	TGTGCCAGCAGCGAAGGGACACTATCGAGGTACAATGAGCAGTTCTTC